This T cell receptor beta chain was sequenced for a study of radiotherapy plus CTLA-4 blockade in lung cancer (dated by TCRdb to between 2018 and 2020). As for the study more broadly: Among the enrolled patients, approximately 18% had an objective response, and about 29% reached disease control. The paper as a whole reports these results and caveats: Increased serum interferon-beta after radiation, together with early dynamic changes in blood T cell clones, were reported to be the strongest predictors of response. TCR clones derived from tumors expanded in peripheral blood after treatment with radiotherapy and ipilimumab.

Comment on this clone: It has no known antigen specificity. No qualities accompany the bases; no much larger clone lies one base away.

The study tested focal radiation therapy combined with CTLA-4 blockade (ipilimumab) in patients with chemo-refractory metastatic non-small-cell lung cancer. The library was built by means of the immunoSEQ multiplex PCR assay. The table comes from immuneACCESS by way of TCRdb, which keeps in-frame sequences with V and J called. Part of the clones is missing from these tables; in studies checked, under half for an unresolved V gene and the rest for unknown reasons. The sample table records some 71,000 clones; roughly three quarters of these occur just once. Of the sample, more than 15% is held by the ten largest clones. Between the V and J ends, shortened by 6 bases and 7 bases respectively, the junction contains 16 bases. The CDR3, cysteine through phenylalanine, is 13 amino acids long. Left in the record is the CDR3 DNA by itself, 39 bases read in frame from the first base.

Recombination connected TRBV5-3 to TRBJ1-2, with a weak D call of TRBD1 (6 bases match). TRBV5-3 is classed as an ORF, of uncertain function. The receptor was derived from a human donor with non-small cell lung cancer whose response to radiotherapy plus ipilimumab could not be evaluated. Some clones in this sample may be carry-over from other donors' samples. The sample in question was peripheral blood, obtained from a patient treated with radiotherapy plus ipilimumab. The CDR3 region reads CARTNRGAGGYTF. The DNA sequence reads TGTGCCAGAACCAATCGGGGGGCGGGTGGCTACACCTTC.